One sample yielded the 30 T cell receptor beta chains listed below, sequenced in a study of CD8 T cells in ankylosing spondylitis. TCRdb redid the calling of the 5' RACE reads with MiXCR, one entry per CDR3 protein. The sample carries about 140,000 distinct CDR3 sequences, roughly 8% recorded once. Sample: synovial fluid, either unsorted or a sorted T cell fraction (not recorded which). The receptor set was obtained from a male donor with ankylosing spondylitis.

This clonotype was seen many times. This rearrangement joins TRBV10-3 to TRBJ1-5; maybe TRBD1 (5 bases). The germline V gene encodes CDR1 ENHRY and CDR2 SYGVKD. The CDR3 length is 14 residues. Trimming removed 7 bases at V and 7 bases at J, with 17 bases between. The DNA of the CDR3 is TGTGCCATCACCAGGGACCCAACCGGACAGCCCCAGCATTTT. Its translation: CAITRDPTGQPQHF.

This chain connects TRBV6-2 or TRBV6-3 to TRBJ2-7, with no clear D. The CDR3 is 14 amino acids. In germline, CDR1 is MNHEY, CDR2 SVGEGT. The V end was cut by 9 bases, the J end by 1 base, with 16 bases between. The CDR3 is CASNAQFTSYEQYF. The CDR3 DNA sequence: TGTGCCAGTAATGCACAGTTTACTTCCTACGAGCAGTACTTC.

This clonotype appeared a few times. The CDR3 DNA sequence: TGTGCCAGCAGTTCGGGACCCTTTAGGGATACGCAGTATTTT. It is translated as CASSSGPFRDTQYF. The V call is TRBV28, the J call TRBJ2-3; D tentatively reads TRBD1 or TRBD2 (5 bases each). The V end lost 4 bases, the J end lost 6 bases, and 14 bases lay between the germline ends. The CDR3 is 14 residues long. Germline CDR1 reads MDHEN; CDR2 reads SYDVKM.

This clonotype was detected a few times. V is TRBV6-2 or TRBV6-3 and J is TRBJ2-2, with a weak D call TRBD2 (6 bases). The CDR3 consists of 16 residues. Germline V gene sequence: CDR1 MNHEY, CDR2 SVGEGT. Trimming stripped 4 bases from V and 5 bases from J, with 17 bases between. The chain's CDR3 is CASSFALGRGTGELFF. As DNA, the CDR3 is TGTGCCAGCAGTTTCGCCCTCGGGAGAGGGACCGGGGAGCTGTTTTTT.

The V call is TRBV25-1, the J call TRBJ1-2, with D tentatively TRBD1 (5 bases). Trimming shortened V by 6 bases and J by 3 bases, and 20 bases separated the two germline ends. This CDR3 region has 16 residues. In germline, CDR1 is MGHDK, CDR2 SYGVNS. The CDR3 DNA is TGTGCCAGCAGCCCAATGGTGGGACGAGTGGACTATGGCTACACCTTC. The encoded protein is CASSPMVGRVDYGYTF.

J is TRBJ1-1 and V is TRBV6-1; D unclear. This CDR3 contains 13 residues. Germline V gives CDR1 MNHNS, CDR2 SASEGT. V lost 2 bases and J lost 5, with 9 bases in between. This chain's CDR3 is CASSESLRTEAFF. The CDR3 coding sequence is TGTGCCAGCAGTGAATCCCTGAGGACTGAAGCTTTCTTT.

This clonotype has a handful of counts. The V and J genes are TRBV28 and TRBJ2-1, with D tentatively TRBD2 (6 bases). This CDR3 spans 15 amino acids. Per germline, CDR1 MDHEN and CDR2 SYDVKM. The V gene lost 6 bases and the J gene lost 6 bases, with 18 bases spanning the gap. Here the CDR3 DNA reads TGTGCCAGCAGGACCATGACTAGTGGGCTCAATGAGCAGTTCTTC. Amino acids: CASRTMTSGLNEQFF. The entire variable domain, with the rest obtained from reference TRBV28 and TRBJ2-1, is as follows: DVKVTQSSRYLVKRTGEKVFLECVQDMDHENMFWYRQDPGLGLRLIYFSYDVKMKEKGDIPEGYSVSREKKERFSLILESASTNQTSMYLCASRTMTSGLNEQFFGPGTRLTVL.

As for this clonotype: Just one base apart from a much larger clone, this may be a read error. The V call is TRBV20-1, the J call TRBJ2-7; tentatively, D is TRBD2 (5 bases). The CDR3 has 15 residues. V was clipped by 0 bases and J by 1 base, with 13 bases between them. Per the germline V gene, CDR1 is DFQATT and CDR2 is SNEGSKA (reference sequence). CDR3 in amino acids: CSARDLFGGSYEQYF. CDR3 coding DNA: TGCAGTGCTAGAGATCTCTTCGGCGGGTCCTACGAGCAGTACTTC.

This sequence joins TRBV3-1 and TRBJ2-2; 8 nucleotides align to TRBD1. The germline V gene encodes CDR1 LGHDT and CDR2 YNNKEL (reference sequence). Losses at the gene ends were 0 bases for V and 3 bases for J; bases not matched to a gene: 3. This CDR3 is 16 amino acids long. In DNA form, the CDR3 reads TGTGCCAGCAGCCAAGATACAGGGGGTGACACCGGGGAGCTGTTTTTT. Residues: CASSQDTGGDTGELFF.

This clonotype turned up a few times. J is TRBJ1-2 and V is TRBV5-6; D unresolved. CDR1 is SGHDT and CDR2 is YYEEEE in the germline V gene. V was trimmed by 2 bases and J by 3 bases, leaving 11 bases between them. The CDR3 is 14 amino acids. The CDR3 protein is CASSFRGGDYGYTF. The DNA of the CDR3 is TGTGCCAGCAGCTTTCGGGGTGGAGACTATGGCTACACCTTC.

In this sample, this clonotype turned up many times. V is TRBV20-1 and J is TRBJ2-1; 10 nucleotides align to TRBD2. Germline assignment: CDR1 DFQATT and CDR2 SNEGSKA (reference sequence). V lost 1 base to trimming and J lost 7 bases; unmatched junction nucleotides: 4. The CDR3 is made up of 14 amino acids. The CDR3 is CSARVLAGQNEQFF. Here the CDR3 DNA reads TGCAGTGCTAGAGTACTAGCGGGACAAAATGAGCAGTTCTTC.

As concerns this clonotype: This clone may be a read error of a much larger clone one base away. The rearrangement links TRBV6-5 to TRBJ1-1, with 8 nucleotides matching TRBD1. Germline assignment: CDR1 MNHEY and CDR2 SVGAGI. The CDR3 extends over 12 amino acids. The CDR3 coding sequence is TGTGCCAGCGGGCAGGGGGCCGCTGAAGCTTCCTTT. Encoded protein: CASGQGAAEASF.

This clonotype was recorded many times. The CDR3 loop reads CASGVGSNSPLHF. The CDR3 bases are TGTGCCAGCGGAGTCGGGTCGAATTCACCCCTCCACTTT. The genes are TRBV2 and TRBJ1-6; D gene unclear. This CDR3 is built from 13 residues. Germline CDR1 reads SNHLY; CDR2 reads FYNNEI. The ends were cut back, 8 bases at V and 7 bases at J, with 12 bases in the middle.

The chain combines TRBV28 with TRBJ1-5; D unresolved. The CDR3 length is 12 residues. The germline CDR1 and CDR2 sequences are MDHEN and SYDVKM. The V end lost 4 bases, the J end lost 4 bases, and 5 bases lay between the germline ends. Written as DNA, the CDR3 is TGTGCCAGCAGTTGGAGGAATCAGCCCCAGCATTTT. The encoded protein is CASSWRNQPQHF.

At least ten counts were recorded for this clonotype. The chain links TRBV7-2 to TRBJ2-3; D gene uncertain. The length of the CDR3 is 15 residues. V lost 5 bases to trimming and J lost 1 base, with 13 bases between them. CDR1 is SGHTA and CDR2 is FQGNSA in the germline V gene. CDR3 DNA: TGTGCCAGCAGCCCCTCGGCCCGCGGCACAGATACGCAGTATTTT. This gives the protein CASSPSARGTDTQYF. The full variable domain, rest sourced from reference TRBV7-2 and TRBJ2-3, is GAGVSQSPSNKVTEKGKDVELRCDPISGHTALYWYRQSLGQGLEFLIYFQGNSAPDKSGLPSDRFSAERTGGSVSTLTIQRTQQEDSAVYLCASSPSARGTDTQYFGPGTRLTVL.

The genes are TRBV28 and TRBJ1-2; 9 bases are shared with TRBD1. V trimming: 5 bases; J trimming: 7 bases; junction bases outside the gene matches: 11. In germline, CDR1 is MDHEN, CDR2 SYDVKM. This CDR3 region has 15 residues. The CDR3 protein is CASSPRDRVIGGYTF. DNA for the CDR3: TGTGCCAGCAGTCCCCGGGACAGGGTGATAGGTGGCTACACCTTC.

The CDR3 is CASSSQGGTIYF. DNA for the CDR3: TGTGCCAGCAGCTCCCAAGGCGGCACCATATATTTT. The V call is TRBV7-2, the J call TRBJ1-3; D is undetermined. Germline V lookup: CDR1 SGHTA, CDR2 FQGNSA. Trimming removed 4 bases from V and 9 bases from J, with 10 bases in between. This CDR3 is 12 amino acids long.

This clonotype was found many times. The chain uses TRBV30 and TRBJ2-4; TRBD2 matches at 13 bases. The CDR3 is made up of 18 amino acids. Germline V gene data show CDR1 as GTSNPN and CDR2 as SVGIG (reference sequence). The J segment lost 6 bases and the V segment lost 3 bases, leaving 14 bases of the junction unmatched. The CDR3, as DNA: TGTGCCTGGAGGGTTAGACTAGCGGGGGGCCCTCGCGGAAACATTCAGTACTTC. Translation: CAWRVRLAGGPRGNIQYF. Filled out from reference TRBV30 and TRBJ2-4, the complete variable domain reads SQTIHQWPATLVQPVGSPLSLECTVEGTSNPNLYWYRQAAGRGLQLLFYSVGIGQISSEVPQNLSASRPQDRQFILSSKKLLLSDSGFYLCAWRVRLAGGPRGNIQYFGAGTRLSVL.

The chain employs TRBV10-3 and TRBJ1-1; D is perhaps TRBD1 (5 bases). The CDR3 consists of 13 residues. CDR1 is ENHRY and CDR2 is SYGVKD in the germline V gene. Trimming pared 3 bases from V and 4 bases from J, leaving 9 bases between. The CDR3 sequence is CAISDQGSTEAFF. For the CDR3, the DNA is TGTGCCATCAGTGACCAGGGTTCCACTGAAGCTTTCTTT.

This clonotype was seen only a few times. The chain is built from TRBV6-2 or TRBV6-3 and TRBJ2-1; 15 bases align to TRBD2. CDR1 is MNHEY and CDR2 is SVGEGT in the germline V gene. V dropped 6 bases and J dropped 10; count of bases not matched to a gene: 7. This CDR3 spans 15 amino acids. CDR3 in DNA: TGTGCCAGCAGCCCGGGACTAGCGGGGGGAGTGGAGCAGTTCTTC. As protein: CASSPGLAGGVEQFF.

This clonotype turned up a few times. V gene TRBV7-9 combines with J gene TRBJ2-5; no reliable D call. V lost 5 bases and J 2 bases, leaving 9 bases between the germline ends. From germline, CDR1 is SEHNR and CDR2 FQNEAQ (reference sequence). The CDR3 runs 13 residues. CDR3 sequence: CASSLKGQETQYF. In DNA form, the CDR3 reads TGTGCCAGCAGCCTTAAAGGTCAAGAGACCCAGTACTTC.

A note on this clonotype: A junction boundary mismatches the germline segment, possibly from a read error. The chain joins TRBV7-7 to TRBJ2-5, with TRBD2 matching 15 bases. The CDR3 length is 18 residues. Germline lookup yields CDR1 SSHAT and CDR2 FNYEAQ (reference sequence). This chain's CDR3 is CASSTGLAGGHSQETQYF. The CDR3 DNA is TGTGCTAGCAGCACAGGACTAGCGGGAGGGCATTCGCAAGAGACCCAGTACTTC.

The V and J genes are TRBV20-1 and TRBJ1-1; D is unclear. V was pared by 2 bases and J by 5 bases, with 9 bases between. Germline V gene data show CDR1 as DFQATT and CDR2 as SNEGSKA (reference sequence). There are 12 residues in the CDR3. This CDR3 is CSARSFATEAFF. The CDR3 DNA is TGCAGTGCTAGATCCTTCGCTACTGAAGCTTTCTTT.

V is TRBV9 and J is TRBJ1-5; D unresolved. The CDR3 contains 16 residues. Germline CDR1 and CDR2: SGDLS and YYNGEE. Trimming took 4 bases from V and 2 from J, leaving 16 bases between them. CDR3 protein: CASSPGSQSRNQPQHF. CDR3 nucleotides: TGTGCCAGCAGCCCGGGGTCGCAGTCACGCAATCAGCCCCAGCATTTT. The full variable domain, rest sourced from reference TRBV9 and TRBJ1-5, is DSGVTQTPKHLITATGQRVTLRCSPRSGDLSVYWYQQSLDQGLQFLIQYYNGEERAKGNILERFSAQQFPDLHSELNLSSLELGDSALYFCASSPGSQSRNQPQHFGDGTRLSIL.

This clonotype was picked up a small number of times. The chain recombines TRBV5-1 with TRBJ1-3; D may be TRBD1 (6 bases). Germline CDR1 is SGHRS and CDR2 is YFSETQ. This CDR3 has 14 amino acids. The germline V and J ends were trimmed by 4 bases and 2 bases, with 10 bases remaining between them. The CDR3 DNA reads as TGCGCCAGCAGCCTGGGGACAACTGGAAACACCATATATTTT. Amino acid sequence: CASSLGTTGNTIYF.

There are a few counts of this clonotype. As DNA, the CDR3 is TGTGCCAGCAGCTTTCGGGACGGTGAGGTCGATGAGCAGTTCTTC. Translation: CASSFRDGEVDEQFF. V gene TRBV7-2 combines with J gene TRBJ2-1, with D perhaps matching TRBD1 or TRBD2 (5 bases each). The CDR3 is made up of 15 amino acids. CDR1 is SGHTA, CDR2 FQGNSA, per germline. V lost 3 bases to trimming and J lost 8 bases, with 17 bases between them.

The rearrangement links TRBV6-2 or TRBV6-3 to TRBJ2-7, with D possibly TRBD1 on 6 matching bases. In germline, CDR1 is MNHEY, CDR2 SVGEGT. The CDR3 contains 14 residues. V lost 6 bases and J lost 5, with 17 bases in between. The CDR3 spells CASSRPPGENEQYF. For the CDR3, the DNA is TGTGCCAGCAGCCGACCCCCAGGGGAAAACGAGCAGTACTTC.

V and J are TRBV6-2 or TRBV6-3 and TRBJ2-1; 11 positions match TRBD2. The germline gives CDR1 MNHEY, CDR2 SVGEGT. Trimming cost V 5 bases and J 4 bases; bases outside gene matches: 4. The CDR3 is 15 residues long. The CDR3 DNA is TGTGCCAGCAGTCCCACTAGCGGGGGTTACAATGAGCAGTTCTTC. This gives the protein CASSPTSGGYNEQFF.

This clonotype was detected a few times. The chain recombines TRBV10-3 with TRBJ1-1; the match to TRBD1 covers 8 bases. V dropped 4 bases and J dropped 6; count of bases not matched to a gene: 4. Germline V CDR1 and CDR2: ENHRY, SYGVKD. This CDR3 has 13 amino acids. CDR3 residues: CAISGTGQSEAFF. Written as DNA, the CDR3 is TGTGCCATCAGTGGGACAGGGCAATCTGAAGCTTTCTTT.

This clonotype was detected ten times or more. The genes are TRBV15 and TRBJ2-3, with 8 nucleotides matching TRBD1. CDR3 size: 14 residues. Germline-derived CDR1 and CDR2 are LNHNV and YYDKDF (reference sequence). Trimming took 3 bases from V and 1 from J; bases not matched to a gene: 0. CDR3 in amino acids: CATSRGQGTDTQYF. CDR3 nucleotide sequence: TGTGCCACCAGCAGGGGACAGGGCACAGATACGCAGTATTTT. The full variable domain, with the rest looked up from reference TRBV15 and TRBJ2-3, is DAMVIQNPRYQVTQFGKPVTLSCSQTLNHNVMYWYQQKSSQAPKLLFHYYDKDFNNEADTPDNFQSRRPNTSFCFLDIRSPGLGDTAMYLCATSRGQGTDTQYFGPGTRLTVL.